The 14 T cell receptor beta chains below were found in one sample sequenced in a study of low-dose radiotherapy and immunotherapy resistance in tumors. Indicated time point: after trial treatment. Treatment described: LDRT plus nivolumab, ipilimumab, low-dose cyclophosphamide and aspirin (RACIN trial). First-strand cDNA relied on TRAV- and TRBV-specific primers spanning alpha and beta chains. TCRs were put through around 20 PCR cycles of amplification with Phusion. A constant-region primer and the V-primer adapter served as the primer pair. TCRdb re-called the reads with MiXCR, one entry per CDR3 protein. The table has fewer than 110,000 distinct CDR3 sequences, less than 25% seen once. This specimen consisted of PBMCs, obtained after low-dose radiotherapy plus immunotherapy. These receptors originate from a male donor with prostate cancer.

This clonotype was counted many times. The chain is built from TRBV20-1 and TRBJ1-2; D might be TRBD1 (5 bases). V lost 7 bases to trimming and J lost 4 bases, with 13 bases between them. The CDR3 spans 12 residues. Per the germline V gene, CDR1 is DFQATT and CDR2 is SNEGSKA (reference sequence). In nucleotides, the CDR3 is TGCAGTGAAGCCAGGGTCCCCTATGGCTACACCTTC. Its translation: CSEARVPYGYTF.

In this sample, this clonotype turned up many times. As DNA, the CDR3 is TGCAGTGCTAGGGGCAGGGGGTTCCAAGAGACCCAGTACTTC. Translated: CSARGRGFQETQYF. The chain couples TRBV20-1 to TRBJ2-5, with TRBD1 identical over 7 bases. The V segment lost 3 bases and the J segment 1 base; nucleotides outside the gene matches: 5. CDR1 is DFQATT and CDR2 is SNEGSKA in the germline V gene (reference sequence). The CDR3 extends over 14 amino acids.

This clonotype was observed at least ten times. V usage is TRBV6-1 and J usage is TRBJ1-6, with D possibly matching TRBD1 (5 bases). Trimming took off 10 bases at V and 13 bases at J, with 20 bases between the two ends. CDR1 MNHNS and CDR2 SASEGT come from the germline V gene. The CDR3 sequence is 13 residues long. The CDR3 coding sequence is TGTGCCACCGGGACTCAGCTTGGGGTTCCCCTCCACTTT. Translation: CATGTQLGVPLHF.

This clonotype has a count of ten or more. The V call is TRBV20-1, the J call TRBJ1-3; D remains unclear. The length of the CDR3 is 13 residues. Per germline, CDR1 DFQATT and CDR2 SNEGSKA (reference sequence). Deletions cut 6 bases from V and 6 bases from J, with 15 bases between. The CDR3 reads CSAAGIVKNTIYF. The DNA for the CDR3 is TGCAGTGCCGCCGGGATCGTTAAAAACACCATATATTTT.

This clonotype was found many times. J is TRBJ2-2 and V is TRBV7-2, with D possibly being TRBD1 or TRBD2 (6 bases each). V lost 9 bases to trimming and J lost 1 base, with 12 bases between them. This CDR3 comprises 14 residues. Germline values: CDR1 SGHTA, CDR2 FQGNSA. CDR3 bases: TGTGCCAGTCAGGGGACTGGGAACACCGGGGAGCTGTTTTTT. Its protein is CASQGTGNTGELFF. The full variable domain, completed using reference TRBV7-2 and TRBJ2-2, is GAGVSQSPSNKVTEKGKDVELRCDPISGHTALYWYRQSLGQGLEFLIYFQGNSAPDKSGLPSDRFSAERTGGSVSTLTIQRTQQEDSAVYLCASQGTGNTGELFFGEGSRLTVL.

As to this clonotype: A read error likely explains this, since a far larger clone differs by one base. The chain recombines TRBV4-2 with TRBJ2-1; D perhaps matches TRBD1 (6 bases). With 0 bases removed from V and 10 bases from J, the gap between germline ends came to 16 bases. The CDR3 is 15 residues long. CDR1 and CDR2 from the germline V gene are LGHNA and YNFKEQ. The CDR3 loop is CASSQDPTQGYEQFF. As DNA, the CDR3 is TGTGCCAGCAGCCAAGATCCGACACAGGGCTACGAGCAGTTCTTC.

Notes on this clonotype: It may be a read error: a sequence one base away is much more abundant. V usage is TRBV27 and J usage is TRBJ1-6; no firm D call. Trimming left V 10 bases short and J 6 bases short, with 19 bases between. The CDR3 spans 15 residues. CDR1 is MNHEY and CDR2 is SMNVEV in the germline V gene (reference sequence). The DNA for the CDR3 is TGTGCCAACAAGGGCGGAGACTTTTTTAATTCACCCCTCCACTTT. Translating gives CANKGGDFFNSPLHF.

V usage is TRBV4-1 and J usage is TRBJ2-7; D is possibly TRBD2 (6 bases). Germline CDR1 and CDR2: MGHRA and YSYEKL. Trimming took 2 bases from V and 0 from J, leaving 11 bases between them. The CDR3 totals 15 residues. CDR3: CASSQTDGSSYEQYF. CDR3 DNA sequence: TGCGCCAGCAGCCAAACGGACGGGAGCTCCTACGAGCAGTACTTC.

The chain employs TRBV28 and TRBJ1-2, with 9 bases lining up with TRBD1. The V gene's germline CDR1 is MDHEN and CDR2 SYDVKM. J lost 5 bases, V lost 6 bases, and 13 bases had no gene match. CDR3 length: 16 residues. The CDR3 reads CASRKGGGDRVYGYTF. For the CDR3, the DNA is TGTGCCAGCAGAAAAGGGGGAGGGGACAGGGTATATGGCTACACCTTC.

The rearrangement links TRBV23-1 to TRBJ2-5; no reliable D call. TRBV23-1 is an open reading frame, and its role is uncertain. The CDR3 spans 11 residues. Trimming removed 7 bases from V and 2 bases from J, with 5 bases in between. The CDR3 is CASNEQETQYF. DNA of the CDR3: TGCGCCAGCAATGAACAAGAGACCCAGTACTTC.

This clonotype came up once. This rearrangement joins TRBV6-2 or TRBV6-3 to TRBJ1-1; D not certain. V was shortened by 8 bases and J by 11 bases, with 21 bases between the two germline ends. This CDR3 region has 13 residues. The germline gives CDR1 MNHEY, CDR2 SVGEGT. This CDR3 is CASCTEPARVAFF. In DNA form, the CDR3 reads TGTGCCAGCTGTACGGAGCCCGCTCGAGTGGCTTTCTTT.

This clonotype occurred many times. The junction does not match germline at one end; this may be a read error. This chain uses TRBV14 with TRBJ2-7; D is ambiguous. The germline V gene encodes CDR1 SGHDN and CDR2 FVKESK. The CDR3 length is 9 residues. The CDR3 protein is CATLLPGSF. CDR3 sequence (DNA): TGTGCCACCCTACTCCCGGGTTCCTTC.

This clonotype was observed a handful of times. The rearrangement joins TRBV5-1 to TRBJ2-5; D is uncertain. Trimming took off 2 bases at V and 2 bases at J, with 10 bases between the two ends. This CDR3 region has 14 residues. CDR1 and CDR2 from the germline V gene are SGHRS and YFSETQ. The CDR3 DNA reads as TGCGCCAGCAGCTTACAGAGCACGCAAGAGACCCAGTACTTC. This gives the protein CASSLQSTQETQYF.

Of note for this clonotype: The junction differs from germline at one of its ends, possibly a read error. V usage is TRBV24-1 and J usage is TRBJ2-3; D could derive from TRBD1 or TRBD2 (6 bases each). The CDR3 contains 15 residues. The V gene's germline CDR1 is KGHDR and CDR2 SFDVKD. The CDR3 protein is CATSAGHSSTNTQYF. The CDR3 DNA reads TGTGCCACCAGCGCGGGACACTCCTCCACAAATACGCAGTATTTT.